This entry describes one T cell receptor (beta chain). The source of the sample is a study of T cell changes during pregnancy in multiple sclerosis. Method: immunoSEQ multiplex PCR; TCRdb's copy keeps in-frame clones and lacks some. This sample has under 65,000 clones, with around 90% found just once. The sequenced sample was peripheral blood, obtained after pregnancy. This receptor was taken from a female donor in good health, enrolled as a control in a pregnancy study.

The CDR3 nucleotides are TGTGCCAGCAGTTACTCGCAGGGAAGAAATGAAAAACTGTTTTTT. The encoded protein is CASSYSQGRNEKLFF. The V call is TRBV6-5, the J call TRBJ1-4; D might be TRBD1 (5 bases). The CDR3 spans 15 residues. CDR1 is MNHEY and CDR2 is SVGAGI in the germline V gene. Trimming removed 0 bases from V and 5 bases from J, with 10 bases in between.